This T cell receptor beta chain was sequenced in a study of blood T cell repertoires in COVID-19. Turning to the study itself: Sites across the United States, Italy and Spain contributed samples from acute and convalescent COVID-19. T cells, B-cell-depleted T cells, or PBMCs provided the cDNA or gDNA that served as material.

CDR1 SGHTA and CDR2 FQGNSA come from the germline V gene. V was clipped by 5 bases and J by 7 bases, with 18 bases between them. The CDR3 length is 14 residues. In the authors' workflow: Reference gene primers were amplified, and this amplification served to estimate nucleated cell counts. Sequencing was performed with immunoSEQ multiplex PCR; in TCRdb, only in-frame clones are kept and a portion is missing. V, J and clone size are those of that table, while D and trimming were read from the DNA. This table holds 130,000 to 150,000 clones, around 84% found once. The V and J genes are TRBV7-2 and TRBJ2-7; maybe TRBD2 (7 bases). Sequencing was done on a sample of peripheral blood. This clonotype originated in a human donor in a cohort sampled during active COVID-19. The CDR3 region has the DNA TGTGCCAGCAGCCCCTCCTGGGGGGGGCAGGAGCAGTACTTC. Residues: CASSPSWGGQEQYF.